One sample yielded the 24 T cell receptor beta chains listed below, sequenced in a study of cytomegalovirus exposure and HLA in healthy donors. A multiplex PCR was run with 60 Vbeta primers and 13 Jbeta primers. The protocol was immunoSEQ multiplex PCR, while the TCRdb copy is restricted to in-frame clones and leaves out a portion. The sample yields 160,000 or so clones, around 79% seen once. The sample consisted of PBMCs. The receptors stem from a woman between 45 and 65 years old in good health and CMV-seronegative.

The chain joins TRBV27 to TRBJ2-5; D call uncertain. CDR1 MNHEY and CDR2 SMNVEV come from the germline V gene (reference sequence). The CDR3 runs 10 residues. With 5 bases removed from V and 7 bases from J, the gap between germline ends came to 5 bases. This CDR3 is CASSRGTQYF. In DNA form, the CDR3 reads TGTGCCAGCAGTCGAGGGACCCAGTACTTC.

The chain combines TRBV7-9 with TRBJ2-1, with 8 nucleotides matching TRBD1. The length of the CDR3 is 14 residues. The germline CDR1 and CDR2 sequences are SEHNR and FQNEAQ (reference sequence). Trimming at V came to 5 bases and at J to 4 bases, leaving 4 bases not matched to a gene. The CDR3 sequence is CASSLTGVYNEQFF. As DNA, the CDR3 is TGTGCCAGCAGCCTGACAGGGGTGTACAATGAGCAGTTCTTC.

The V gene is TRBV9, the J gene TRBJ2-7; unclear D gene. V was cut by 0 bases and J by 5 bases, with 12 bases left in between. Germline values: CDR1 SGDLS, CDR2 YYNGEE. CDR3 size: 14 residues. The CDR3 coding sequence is TGTGCCAGCAGCGTAGTGTCAACTTCCCACGAGCAGTACTTC. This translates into CASSVVSTSHEQYF.

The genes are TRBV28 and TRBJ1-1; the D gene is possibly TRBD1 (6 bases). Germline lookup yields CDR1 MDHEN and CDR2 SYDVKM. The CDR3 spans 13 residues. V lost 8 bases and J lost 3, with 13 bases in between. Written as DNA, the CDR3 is TGTGCCAGCCTGGGGACACCTTACACTGAAGCTTTCTTT. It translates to CASLGTPYTEAFF.

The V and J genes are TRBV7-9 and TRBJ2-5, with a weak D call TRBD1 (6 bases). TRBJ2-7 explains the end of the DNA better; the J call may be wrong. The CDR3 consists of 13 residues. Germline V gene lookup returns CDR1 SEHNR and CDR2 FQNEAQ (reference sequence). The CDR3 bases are TGTGCCAGCAGCCGGGACACTACCTACGAGCAGTACTTC. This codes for CASSRDTTYEQYF.

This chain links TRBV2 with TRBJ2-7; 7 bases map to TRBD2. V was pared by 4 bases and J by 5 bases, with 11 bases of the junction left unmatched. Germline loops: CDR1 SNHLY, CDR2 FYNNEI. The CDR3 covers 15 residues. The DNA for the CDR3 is TGTGCCAGCAGTGGCGCAGCGGGGTCGTTGGACGAGCAGTACTTC. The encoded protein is CASSGAAGSLDEQYF.

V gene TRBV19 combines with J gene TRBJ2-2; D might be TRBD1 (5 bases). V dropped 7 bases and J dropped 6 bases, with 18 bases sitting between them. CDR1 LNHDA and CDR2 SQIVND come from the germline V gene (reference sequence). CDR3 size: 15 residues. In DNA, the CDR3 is TGTGCCAGTACCAAACCTGGGGCGTGGGCCGGGGAGCTGTTTTTT. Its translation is CASTKPGAWAGELFF. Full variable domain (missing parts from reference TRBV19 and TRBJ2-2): DGGITQSPKYLFRKEGQNVTLSCEQNLNHDAMYWYRQDPGQGLRLIYYSQIVNDFQKGDIAEGYSVSREKKESFPLTVTSAQKNPTAFYLCASTKPGAWAGELFFGEGSRLTVL.

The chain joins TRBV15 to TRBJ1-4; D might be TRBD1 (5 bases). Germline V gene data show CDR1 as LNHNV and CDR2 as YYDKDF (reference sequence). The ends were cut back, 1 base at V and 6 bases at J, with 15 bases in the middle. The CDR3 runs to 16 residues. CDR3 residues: CATSRAKAGGDEKLFF. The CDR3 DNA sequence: TGTGCCACCAGCAGAGCAAAAGCCGGAGGGGATGAAAAACTGTTTTTT. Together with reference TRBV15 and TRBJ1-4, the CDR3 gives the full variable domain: DAMVIQNPRYQVTQFGKPVTLSCSQTLNHNVMYWYQQKSSQAPKLLFHYYDKDFNNEADTPDNFQSRRPNTSFCFLDIRSPGLGDTAMYLCATSRAKAGGDEKLFFGSGTQLSVL.

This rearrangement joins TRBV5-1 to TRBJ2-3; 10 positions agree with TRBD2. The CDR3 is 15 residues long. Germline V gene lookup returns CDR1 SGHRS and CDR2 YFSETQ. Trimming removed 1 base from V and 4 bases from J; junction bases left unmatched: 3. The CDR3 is CASSLSGRDPDTQYF. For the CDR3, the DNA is TGCGCCAGCAGCTTGAGCGGGAGGGATCCAGATACGCAGTATTTT. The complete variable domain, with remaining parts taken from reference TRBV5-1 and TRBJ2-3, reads KAGVTQTPRYLIKTRGQQVTLSCSPISGHRSVSWYQQTPGQGLQFLFEYFSETQRNKGNFPGRFSGRQFSNSRSEMNVSTLELGDSALYLCASSLSGRDPDTQYFGPGTRLTVL.

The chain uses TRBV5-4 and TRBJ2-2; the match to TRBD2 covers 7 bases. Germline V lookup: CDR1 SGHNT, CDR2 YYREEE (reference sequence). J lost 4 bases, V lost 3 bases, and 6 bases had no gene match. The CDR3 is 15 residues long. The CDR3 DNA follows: TGTGCCAGCAGCTCTGGGGGGGACCCCACCGGGGAGCTGTTTTTT. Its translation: CASSSGGDPTGELFF.

The CDR3 DNA sequence: TGTGCCAGTAGTTTACAAACAGGGGGCAACGCCGAGCAGTACTTC. This encodes CASSLQTGGNAEQYF. The chain combines TRBV19 with TRBJ2-7, with 9 bases lining up with TRBD1. Germline V gene sequence: CDR1 LNHDA, CDR2 SQIVND (reference sequence). The CDR3 has 15 amino acids. V shed 5 bases and J 6 bases; nucleotides not matched to a gene: 11.

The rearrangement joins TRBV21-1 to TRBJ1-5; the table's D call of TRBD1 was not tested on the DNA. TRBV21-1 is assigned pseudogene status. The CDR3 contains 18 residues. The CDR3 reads CASSAQGLQGLNNQPQHF. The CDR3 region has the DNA TGTGCCAGCAGCGCCCAGGGCCTGCAGGGTTTAAACAATCAGCCCCAGCATTTT.

CDR3 amino acids: CASSLGQGAYTEAFF. In DNA, the CDR3 is TGTGCCAGCAGCTTGGGACAGGGGGCTTACACTGAAGCTTTCTTT. The chain combines TRBV7-2 with TRBJ1-1; 12 bases fit TRBD1. CDR1 and CDR2 from the germline V gene are SGHTA and FQGNSA. The CDR3 runs to 15 residues. V trimming: 3 bases; J trimming: 3 bases; junction bases outside the gene matches: 2. Looking up the rest from reference TRBV7-2 and TRBJ1-1 gives the full variable domain: GAGVSQSPSNKVTEKGKDVELRCDPISGHTALYWYRQSLGQGLEFLIYFQGNSAPDKSGLPSDRFSAERTGGSVSTLTIQRTQQEDSAVYLCASSLGQGAYTEAFFGQGTRLTVV.

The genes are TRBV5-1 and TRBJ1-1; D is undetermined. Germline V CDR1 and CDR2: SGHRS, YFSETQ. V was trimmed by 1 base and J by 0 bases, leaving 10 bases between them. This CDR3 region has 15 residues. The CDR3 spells CASSLSAALNTEAFF. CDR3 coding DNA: TGCGCCAGCAGCTTGAGCGCAGCCTTGAACACTGAAGCTTTCTTT.

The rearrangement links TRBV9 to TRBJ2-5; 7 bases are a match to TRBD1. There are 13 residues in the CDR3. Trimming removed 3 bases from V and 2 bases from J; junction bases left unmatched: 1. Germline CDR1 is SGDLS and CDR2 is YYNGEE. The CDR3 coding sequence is TGTGCCAGCAGCGGGGGACAGCAAGAGACCCAGTACTTC. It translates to CASSGGQQETQYF.

This CDR3 reads CASSLELLAYNEQFF. CDR3 bases: TGTGCCAGCAGCTTGGAACTTCTAGCCTACAATGAGCAGTTCTTC. V is TRBV5-6 and J is TRBJ2-1; D is unresolved. V lost 0 bases and J 2 bases, leaving 9 bases between the germline ends. CDR3 size: 15 residues. From germline, CDR1 is SGHDT and CDR2 YYEEEE.

CDR3 amino acids: CASSQALRRAGGELFF. The CDR3 nucleotides read TGCGCCAGCAGCCAAGCCTTGCGACGGGCGGGCGGGGAGCTGTTTTTT. The V gene is TRBV4-1, the J gene TRBJ2-2, with D perhaps TRBD2 (5 bases). Germline V gives CDR1 MGHRA, CDR2 YSYEKL. The CDR3 is 16 amino acids. V lost 1 base and J lost 7, with 16 bases in between.

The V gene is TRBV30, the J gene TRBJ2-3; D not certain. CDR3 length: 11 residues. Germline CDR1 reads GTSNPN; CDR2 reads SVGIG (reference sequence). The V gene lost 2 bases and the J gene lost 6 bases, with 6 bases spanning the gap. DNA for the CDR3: TGTGCCTGGAGTCTTGCGGATACGCAGTATTTT. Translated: CAWSLADTQYF. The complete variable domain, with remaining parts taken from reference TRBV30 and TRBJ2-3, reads SQTIHQWPATLVQPVGSPLSLECTVEGTSNPNLYWYRQAAGRGLQLLFYSVGIGQISSEVPQNLSASRPQDRQFILSSKKLLLSDSGFYLCAWSLADTQYFGPGTRLTVL.

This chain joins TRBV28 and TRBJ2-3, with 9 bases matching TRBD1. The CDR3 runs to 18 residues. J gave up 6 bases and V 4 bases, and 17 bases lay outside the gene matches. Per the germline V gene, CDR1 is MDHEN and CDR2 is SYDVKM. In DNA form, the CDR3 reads TGTGCCAGCAGTTATAGGGGGTTGGGGACAGGGAGTGGGGATACGCAGTATTTT. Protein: CASSYRGLGTGSGDTQYF. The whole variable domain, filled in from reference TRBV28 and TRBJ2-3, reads DVKVTQSSRYLVKRTGEKVFLECVQDMDHENMFWYRQDPGLGLRLIYFSYDVKMKEKGDIPEGYSVSREKKERFSLILESASTNQTSMYLCASSYRGLGTGSGDTQYFGPGTRLTVL.

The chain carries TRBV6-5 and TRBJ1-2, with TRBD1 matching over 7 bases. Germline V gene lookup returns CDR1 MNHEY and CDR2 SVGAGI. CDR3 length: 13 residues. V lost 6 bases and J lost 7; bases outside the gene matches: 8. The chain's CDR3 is CASRPDRVGGYTF. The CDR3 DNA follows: TGTGCCAGCAGACCCGACAGGGTGGGTGGCTACACCTTC.

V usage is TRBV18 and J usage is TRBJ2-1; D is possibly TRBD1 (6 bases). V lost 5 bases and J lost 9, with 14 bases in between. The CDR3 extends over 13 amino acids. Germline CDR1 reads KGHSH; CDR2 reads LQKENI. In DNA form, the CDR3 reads TGTGCCAGCTCAGCCTTAGTGGGGGCTGAGCAGTTCTTC. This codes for CASSALVGAEQFF. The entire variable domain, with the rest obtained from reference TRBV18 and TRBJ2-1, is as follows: NAGVMQNPRHLVRRRGQEARLRCSPMKGHSHVYWYRQLPEEGLKFMVYLQKENIIDESGMPKERFSAEFPKEGPSILRIQQVVRGDSAAYFCASSALVGAEQFFGPGTRLTVL.

CDR3 sequence: CASMGTAGDTYNEQFF. CDR3 DNA sequence: TGTGCCAGCATGGGCACTGCGGGAGATACGTACAATGAGCAGTTCTTC. The chain combines TRBV28 with TRBJ2-1; 7 bases map to TRBD2. The germline V gene encodes CDR1 MDHEN and CDR2 SYDVKM. V dropped 7 bases and J dropped 4; count of bases not matched to a gene: 13. This CDR3 has 16 amino acids.

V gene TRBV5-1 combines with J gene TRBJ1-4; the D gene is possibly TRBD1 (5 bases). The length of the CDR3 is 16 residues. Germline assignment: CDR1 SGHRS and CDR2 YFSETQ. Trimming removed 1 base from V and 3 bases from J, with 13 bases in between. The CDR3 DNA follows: TGCGCCAGCAGCTTGTGGGGCCAGCAGGCTAATGAAAAACTGTTTTTT. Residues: CASSLWGQQANEKLFF.

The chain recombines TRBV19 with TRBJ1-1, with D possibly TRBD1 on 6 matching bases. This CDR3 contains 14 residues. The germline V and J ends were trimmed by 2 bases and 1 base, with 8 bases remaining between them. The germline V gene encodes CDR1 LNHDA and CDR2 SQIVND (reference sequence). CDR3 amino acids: CASSIWGPNTEAFF. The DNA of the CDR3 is TGTGCCAGTAGTATATGGGGGCCGAACACTGAAGCTTTCTTT.